These T cell receptor beta chains were read from a single sample in a study of early T cells in non-severe SARS-CoV-2 infection. MiXCR, run by TCRdb on the 5' RACE reads, gives a single entry per CDR3 protein. The top ten clones hold approximately 12% of a sample with roughly 80,000 distinct CDR3 sequences, around 15% of them seen once. Material: whole blood. These receptors all stem from an adult who was a healthcare worker with PCR-confirmed SARS-CoV-2 infection or an uninfected control (not recorded which). Each CDR3 is given with its conserved first and last residue. D genes are given only for firm matches. Clone size is stated in some rows and not others, as once, few, many or a class when expanded.

clone_size | j_call | d_call | v_call | cdr3_aa | cdr3_nt
NA | TRBJ2-3 | NA | TRBV20-1 | CSARDRDTQYF | TGCAGTGCTAGAGATAGGGATACGCAGTATTTT
many | TRBJ2-3 | NA | TRBV7-6 | CASSRGPDTQYF | TGTGCCAGCAGTCGTGGGCCAGATACGCAGTATTTT
NA | TRBJ1-1 | NA | TRBV5-1 | CASSLAGGTTEAFF | TGCGCCAGCAGCTTGGCAGGTGGGACGACTGAAGCTTTCTTT
many | TRBJ1-6 | NA | TRBV5-1 | CASSLGQSHSPLHF | TGCGCCAGCAGCCTGGGACAATCTCACTCACCCCTCCACTTT
NA | TRBJ1-5 | NA | TRBV6-2/TRBV6-3 | CASRPERNQPQHF | TGTGCCAGCAGACCGGAACGCAATCAGCCCCAGCATTTT
NA | TRBJ2-2 | NA | TRBV9 | CASSVEDTGELFF | TGTGCCAGCAGCGTCGAAGATACCGGGGAGCTGTTTTTT
few | TRBJ1-2 | NA | TRBV6-5 | CASSFSGGGLDGYTF | TGTGCCAGCAGTTTTAGTGGGGGAGGGCTGGATGGCTACACCTTC
NA | TRBJ2-2 | NA | TRBV19 | CASSWTPLNTGELFF | TGTGCCAGTAGCTGGACACCCCTGAACACCGGGGAGCTGTTTTTT
many | TRBJ1-1 | NA | TRBV11-2 | CASSLGVNTEAFF | TGTGCCAGCAGCTTGGGAGTGAACACTGAAGCTTTCTTT
NA | TRBJ1-4 | NA | TRBV3-1 | CASSPPLVEGRAREKLFF | TGTGCCAGCAGCCCCCCGTTGGTGGAAGGGCGGGCGAGGGAAAAACTGTTTTTT
many | TRBJ2-3 | NA | TRBV20-1 | CSAPPDRGHTQYF | TGCAGTGCCCCCCCCGACCGCGGGCATACGCAGTATTTT
NA | TRBJ1-5 | TRBD1 | TRBV20-1 | CSARTGSQPQHF | TGCAGTGCTAGGACAGGGAGCCAGCCCCAGCATTTT
few | TRBJ2-7 | NA | TRBV29-1 | CSAAPTGTYEQYF | TGCAGCGCCGCCCCGACAGGAACCTACGAGCAGTACTTC
NA | TRBJ2-1 | TRBD2 | TRBV3-1 | CASSDIPSGRAQQFF | TGTGCCAGCAGCGACATCCCTAGCGGGAGGGCCCAGCAGTTCTTC
few | TRBJ1-2 | NA | TRBV27 | CASSPGLHNYGYTF | TGTGCCAGCAGTCCTGGACTGCATAACTATGGCTACACCTTC
NA | TRBJ2-7 | TRBD2 | TRBV6-2/TRBV6-3 | CASSFSGRASYEQYF | TGTGCCAGCAGTTTTAGCGGGCGGGCCTCCTACGAGCAGTACTTC
NA | TRBJ1-4 | TRBD1 | TRBV20-1 | CSAPDRGHGEKLFF | TGCAGTGCCCCTGACAGGGGGCATGGTGAAAAACTGTTTTTT
many | TRBJ1-2 | NA | TRBV20-1 | CSARSPSYGYTF | TGCAGTGCTAGAAGCCCCTCCTATGGCTACACCTTC
NA | TRBJ2-4 | TRBD2 | TRBV11-1 | CASSFWRGAEENIQYF | TGTGCCAGCAGCTTCTGGCGGGGGGCCGAGGAAAACATTCAGTACTTC
many | TRBJ2-7 | NA | TRBV6-2/TRBV6-3 | CASSYGQSSYEQYF | TGTGCCAGCAGTTACGGACAGAGCTCCTACGAGCAGTACTTC
few | TRBJ1-1 | TRBD1 | TRBV29-1 | CSGISRDSRTEAFF | TGCAGCGGGATAAGCCGGGACAGTAGGACTGAAGCTTTCTTT
few | TRBJ1-1 | TRBD1 | TRBV25-1 | CASRGQGMNTEAFF | TGTGCCAGCAGGGGACAGGGGATGAACACTGAAGCTTTCTTT
many | TRBJ2-1 | NA | TRBV9 | CASSVFTYNEQFF | TGTGCCAGCAGCGTATTCACCTACAATGAGCAGTTCTTC
few | TRBJ2-7 | TRBD1 | TRBV6-2/TRBV6-3 | CASSVGDRYNEQYF | TGTGCCAGCAGTGTAGGGGACAGATACAACGAGCAGTACTTC
few | TRBJ1-1 | TRBD1 | TRBV7-9 | CASSSGQSHTEAFF | TGTGCCAGCAGCTCGGGACAGTCCCACACTGAAGCTTTCTTT
few | TRBJ2-7 | NA | TRBV20-1 | CSARTGKGVSYEQYF | TGCAGTGCTAGGACCGGGAAAGGGGTGTCCTACGAGCAGTACTTC
few | TRBJ2-7 | NA | TRBV28 | CASGVGGYEQYF | TGTGCCAGTGGAGTTGGCGGATACGAGCAGTACTTC
NA | TRBJ2-2 | NA | TRBV18 | CASSPEQSTGELFF | TGTGCCAGCTCACCCGAACAGTCCACCGGGGAGCTGTTTTTT
few | TRBJ2-5 | TRBD2 | TRBV12-3/TRBV12-4 | CASNQAGGRETQYF | TGTGCCAGCAACCAAGCGGGAGGAAGGGAGACCCAGTACTTC
few | TRBJ2-1 | NA | TRBV3-1 | CASSLPEGEQFF | TGTGCCAGCAGCCTTCCCGAGGGGGAGCAGTTCTTC
few | TRBJ2-6 | TRBD1 | TRBV20-1 | CSATRFGTGDSGANVLTF | TGCAGTGCCACTAGATTCGGGACAGGGGACTCTGGGGCCAACGTCCTGACTTTC
NA | TRBJ2-3 | NA | TRBV10-1 | CASSDRLTDTQYF | TGCGCCAGCAGTGACAGACTCACAGATACGCAGTATTTT
NA | TRBJ1-2 | NA | TRBV6-5 | CASSFTASYYGYTF | TGTGCCAGCAGTTTTACCGCAAGTTATTATGGCTACACCTTC
many | TRBJ1-6 | NA | TRBV28 | CASNLSGSYNSPLHF | TGTGCCAGCAACCTGTCGGGTTCCTATAATTCACCCCTCCACTTT
few | TRBJ2-3 | NA | TRBV12-3/TRBV12-4 | CASSYRVQPDTQYF | TGTGCCAGCAGCTACAGGGTCCAGCCCGATACGCAGTATTTT
NA | TRBJ2-1 | NA | TRBV5-6 | CASSLILYNEQFF | TGTGCCAGCAGCTTGATTCTGTACAATGAGCAGTTCTTC
NA | TRBJ2-3 | TRBD2 | TRBV11-2 | CASSLRREGRFADTQYF | TGTGCCAGCAGCTTAAGGCGGGAGGGCCGATTTGCAGATACGCAGTATTTT
many | TRBJ2-7 | TRBD1 | TRBV6-2/TRBV6-3 | CASSGRDRTLYEQYF | TGTGCCAGCAGTGGCCGGGACAGAACCCTCTACGAGCAGTACTTC